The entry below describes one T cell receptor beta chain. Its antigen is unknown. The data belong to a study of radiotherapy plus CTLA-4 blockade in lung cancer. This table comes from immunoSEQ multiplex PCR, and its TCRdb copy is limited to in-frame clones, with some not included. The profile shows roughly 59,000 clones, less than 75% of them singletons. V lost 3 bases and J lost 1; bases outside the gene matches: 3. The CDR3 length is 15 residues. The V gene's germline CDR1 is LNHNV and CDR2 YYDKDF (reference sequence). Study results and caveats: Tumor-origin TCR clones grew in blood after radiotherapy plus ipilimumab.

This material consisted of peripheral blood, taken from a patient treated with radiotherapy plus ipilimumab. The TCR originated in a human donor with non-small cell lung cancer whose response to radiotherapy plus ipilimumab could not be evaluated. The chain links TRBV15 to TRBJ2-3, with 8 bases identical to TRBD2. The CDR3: CATSSSGDGTDTQYF. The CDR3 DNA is TGTGCCACCAGCAGTAGCGGGGATGGCACAGATACGCAGTATTTT.